The following is a T cell receptor beta chain sequence with its context. The data were obtained in a study of blood T cell repertoires in COVID-19. On the study more broadly: PBMCs, B-cell-depleted T cells, or T cells were the source of the cDNA or gDNA that made up the material.

Authors' data handling: Amplification from reference gene primers served as the basis for estimated nucleated cell counts. TCRdb's table, derived via immunoSEQ multiplex PCR, lists solely in-frame clones and lacks some. V and J calls and clone size are copied from that table; D and trimming were computed from the DNA. The data show more than 150,000 clones, under 90% seen once. Cohort placement rested on clinical history that participants reported themselves. Cohort 3 donors were reported recovered after two negative PCRs, clearance, or symptom resolution. The CDR3 runs 15 residues. V lost 4 bases, J lost 5 bases, and 6 bases stayed unmatched. CDR1 and CDR2 (germline): SGHTA, FQGNSA.

The chain has TRBV7-2 and TRBJ2-2; 8 bases align to TRBD1. The sample comprised PBMCs or T cells enriched from blood (not recorded which). The source is a woman between 45 and 60 years old who had recovered from COVID-19. CDR3 sequence: CASSSDRVVTGELFF. The CDR3 DNA reads as TGTGCCAGCAGCTCGGACAGGGTGGTGACCGGGGAGCTGTTTTTT.